This TCR beta chain emerged from a study of T-cell reconstitution after alpha-beta-depleted transplantation in children. This CDR3 comprises 18 residues. Trimming cost V 1 base and J 1 base; bases outside gene matches: 7. Looked up from germline, CDR1 is DFQATT and CDR2 is SNEGSKA (reference sequence). This clonotype was observed a handful of times. Preparing the TCRbeta library involved the use of unique molecular identifiers. MiXCR, run by TCRdb on the PCR reads, gives a single entry per CDR3 protein. The table includes about 400,000 distinct CDR3 sequences, over 20% detected once. The gene calls are TRBV20-1 and TRBJ2-6; TRBD2 agrees at 10 bases. This specimen consisted of PBMCs from the stem cell graft donor, obtained from the stem cell graft. The clonotype comes from a human donor who donated a stem cell graft to a child with acute myeloid leukemia. The DNA for the CDR3 is TGCAGTGCTAGAGTCAATCTAGCGGGAGCATCTGGGGCCAACGTCCTGACTTTC. It specifies CSARVNLAGASGANVLTF.